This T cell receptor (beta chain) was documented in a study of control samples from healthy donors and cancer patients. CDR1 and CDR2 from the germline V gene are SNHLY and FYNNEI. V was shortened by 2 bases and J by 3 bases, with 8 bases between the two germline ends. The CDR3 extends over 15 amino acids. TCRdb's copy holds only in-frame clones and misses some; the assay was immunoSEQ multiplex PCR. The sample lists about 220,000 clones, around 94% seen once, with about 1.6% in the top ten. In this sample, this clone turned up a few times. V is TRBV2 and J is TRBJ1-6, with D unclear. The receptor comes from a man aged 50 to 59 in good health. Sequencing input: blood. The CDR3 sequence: CASSENTNYNSPLHF. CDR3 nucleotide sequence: TGTGCCAGCAGTGAAAACACAAACTATAATTCACCCCTCCACTTT.